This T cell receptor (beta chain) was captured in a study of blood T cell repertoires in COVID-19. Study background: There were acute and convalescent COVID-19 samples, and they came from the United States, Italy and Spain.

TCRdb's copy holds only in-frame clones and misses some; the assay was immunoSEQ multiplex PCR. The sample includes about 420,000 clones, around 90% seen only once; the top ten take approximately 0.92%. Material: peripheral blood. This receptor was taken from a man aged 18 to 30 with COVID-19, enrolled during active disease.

The CDR3 region has the DNA TGTGCCATCAGTGACCCAGGCACAGATACGCAGTATTTT. This translates into CAISDPGTDTQYF. The V and J genes are TRBV10-3 and TRBJ2-3; D not resolved. Trimming stripped 3 bases from V and 1 base from J, with 5 bases between. The CDR3 loop spans 13 amino acids. Germline V gene lookup returns CDR1 ENHRY and CDR2 SYGVKD.